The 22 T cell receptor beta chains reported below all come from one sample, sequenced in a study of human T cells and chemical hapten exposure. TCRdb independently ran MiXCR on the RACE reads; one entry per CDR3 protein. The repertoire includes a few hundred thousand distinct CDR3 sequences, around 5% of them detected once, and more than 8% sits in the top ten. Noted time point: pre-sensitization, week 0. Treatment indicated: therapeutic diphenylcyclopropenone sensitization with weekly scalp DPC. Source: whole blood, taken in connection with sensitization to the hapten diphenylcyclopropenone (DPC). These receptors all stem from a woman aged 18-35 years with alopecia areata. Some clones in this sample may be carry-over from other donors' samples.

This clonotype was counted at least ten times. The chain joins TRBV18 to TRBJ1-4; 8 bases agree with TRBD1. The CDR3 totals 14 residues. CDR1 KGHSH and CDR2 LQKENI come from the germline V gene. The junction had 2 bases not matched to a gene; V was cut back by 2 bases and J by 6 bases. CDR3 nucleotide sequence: TGTGCCAGCTCACCATTACAGGGGGATGAAAAACTGTTTTTT. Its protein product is CASSPLQGDEKLFF.

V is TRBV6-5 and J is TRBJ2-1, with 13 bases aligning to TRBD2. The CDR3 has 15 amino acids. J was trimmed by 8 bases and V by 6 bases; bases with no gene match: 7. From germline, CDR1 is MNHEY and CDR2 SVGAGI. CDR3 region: CASRLAGGPSDEQFF. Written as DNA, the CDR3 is TGTGCCAGCAGACTAGCGGGGGGGCCGTCGGATGAGCAGTTCTTC.

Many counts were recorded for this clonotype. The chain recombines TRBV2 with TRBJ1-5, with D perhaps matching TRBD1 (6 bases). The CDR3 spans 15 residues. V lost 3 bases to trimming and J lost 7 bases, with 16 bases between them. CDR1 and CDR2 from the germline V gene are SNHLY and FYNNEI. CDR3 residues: CASSEWQGYNQPQHF. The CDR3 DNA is TGTGCCAGCAGTGAGTGGCAGGGGTATAACCAGCCCCAGCATTTT.

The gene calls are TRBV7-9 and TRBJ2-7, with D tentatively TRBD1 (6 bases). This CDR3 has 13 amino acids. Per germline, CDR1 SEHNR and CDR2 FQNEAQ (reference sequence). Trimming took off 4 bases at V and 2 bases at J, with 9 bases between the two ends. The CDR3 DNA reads TGTGCCAGCAGCTCAGGGACAACCTACGAGCAGTACTTC. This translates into CASSSGTTYEQYF.

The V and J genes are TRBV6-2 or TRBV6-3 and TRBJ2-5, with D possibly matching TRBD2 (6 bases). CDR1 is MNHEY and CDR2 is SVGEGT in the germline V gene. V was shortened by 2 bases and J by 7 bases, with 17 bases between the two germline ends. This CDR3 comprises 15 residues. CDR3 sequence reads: CASSYLAVLGGTQYF. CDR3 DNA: TGTGCCAGCAGTTACCTGGCAGTCCTGGGGGGGACCCAGTACTTC.

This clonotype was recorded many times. This CDR3 reads CSVVDGVSNTEAFF. CDR3 in DNA: TGCAGCGTTGTAGATGGGGTCTCTAACACTGAAGCTTTCTTT. The J gene is TRBJ1-1, the V gene TRBV29-1; D is uncertain. Trimming removed 4 bases at V and 2 bases at J, with 14 bases between. The CDR3 extends over 14 amino acids. CDR1 and CDR2 from the germline V gene are SQVTM and ANQGSEA.

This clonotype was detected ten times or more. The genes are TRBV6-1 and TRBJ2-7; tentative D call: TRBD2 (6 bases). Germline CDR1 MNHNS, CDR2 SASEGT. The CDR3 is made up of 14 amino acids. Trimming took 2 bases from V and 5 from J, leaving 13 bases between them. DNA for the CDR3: TGTGCCAGCAGTGAAATTCTCAGGAGGGACGAGCAGTACTTC. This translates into CASSEILRRDEQYF.

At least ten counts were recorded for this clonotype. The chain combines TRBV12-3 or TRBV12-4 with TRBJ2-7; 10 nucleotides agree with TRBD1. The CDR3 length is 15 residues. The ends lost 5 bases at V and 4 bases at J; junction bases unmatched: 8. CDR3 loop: CASSTAGTGEYEQYF. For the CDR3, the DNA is TGTGCCAGCAGTACGGCCGGGACAGGGGAGTACGAGCAGTACTTC.

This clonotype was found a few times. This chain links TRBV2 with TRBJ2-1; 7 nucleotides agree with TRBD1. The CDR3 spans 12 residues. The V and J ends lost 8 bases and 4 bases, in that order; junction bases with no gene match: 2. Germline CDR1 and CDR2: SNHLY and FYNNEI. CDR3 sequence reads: CASGQDYNEQFF. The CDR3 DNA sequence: TGTGCCAGCGGACAGGATTACAATGAGCAGTTCTTC. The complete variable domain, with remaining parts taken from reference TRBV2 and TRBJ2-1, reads EPEVTQTPSHQVTQMGQEVILRCVPISNHLYFYWYRQILGQKVEFLVSFYNNEISEKSEIFDDQFSVERPDGSNFTLKIRSTKLEDSAMYFCASGQDYNEQFFGPGTRLTVL.

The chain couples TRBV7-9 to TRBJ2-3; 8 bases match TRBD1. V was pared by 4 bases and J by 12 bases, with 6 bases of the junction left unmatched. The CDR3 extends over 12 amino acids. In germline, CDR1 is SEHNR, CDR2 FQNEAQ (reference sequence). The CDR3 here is CASSSGQGTQYF. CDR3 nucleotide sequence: TGTGCCAGCAGCTCCGGACAGGGCACCCAGTATTTT.

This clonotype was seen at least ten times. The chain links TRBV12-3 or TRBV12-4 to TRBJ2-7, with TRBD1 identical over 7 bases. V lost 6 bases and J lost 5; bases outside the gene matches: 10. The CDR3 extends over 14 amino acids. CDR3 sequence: CASSVSQGVDEQYF. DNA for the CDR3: TGTGCCAGCAGCGTGTCCCAGGGGGTCGACGAGCAGTACTTC.

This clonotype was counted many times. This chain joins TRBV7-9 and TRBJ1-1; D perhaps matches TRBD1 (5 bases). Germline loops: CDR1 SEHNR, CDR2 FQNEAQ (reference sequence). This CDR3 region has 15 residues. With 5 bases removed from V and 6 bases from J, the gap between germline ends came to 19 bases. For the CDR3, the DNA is TGTGCCAGCAGCCACATTGACAGACTTAGCGCTGAAGCTTTCTTT. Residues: CASSHIDRLSAEAFF.

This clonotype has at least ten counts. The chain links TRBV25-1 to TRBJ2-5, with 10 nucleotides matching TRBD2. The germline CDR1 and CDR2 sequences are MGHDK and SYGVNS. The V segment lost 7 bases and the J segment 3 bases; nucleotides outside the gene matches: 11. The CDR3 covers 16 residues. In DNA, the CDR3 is TGTGCCAGCACGCCCTCCTTTCTAGCGGGGGAAGAGACCCAGTACTTC. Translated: CASTPSFLAGEETQYF.

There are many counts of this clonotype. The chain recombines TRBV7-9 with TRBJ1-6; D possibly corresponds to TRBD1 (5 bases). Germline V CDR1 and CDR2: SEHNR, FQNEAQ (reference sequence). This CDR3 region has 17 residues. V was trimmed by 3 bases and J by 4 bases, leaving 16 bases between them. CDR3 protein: CASSFSDPGRYNSPLHF. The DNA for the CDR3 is TGTGCCAGCAGCTTCTCTGACCCAGGGAGATATAATTCACCCCTCCACTTT.

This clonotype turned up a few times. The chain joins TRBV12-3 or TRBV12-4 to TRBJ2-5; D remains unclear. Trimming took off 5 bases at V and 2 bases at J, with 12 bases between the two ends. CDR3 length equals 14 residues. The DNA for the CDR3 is TGTGCCAGCAGTCCATCCGGTATACAAGAGACCCAGTACTTC. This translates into CASSPSGIQETQYF.

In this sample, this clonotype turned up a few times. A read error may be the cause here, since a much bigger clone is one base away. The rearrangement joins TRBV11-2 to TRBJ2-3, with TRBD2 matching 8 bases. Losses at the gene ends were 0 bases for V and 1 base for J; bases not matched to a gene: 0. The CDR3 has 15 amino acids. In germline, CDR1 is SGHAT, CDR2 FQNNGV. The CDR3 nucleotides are TGTGCCAGCAGCTTAGACGGGGGGGGCACAGATACGCAGTATTTT. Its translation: CASSLDGGGTDTQYF.

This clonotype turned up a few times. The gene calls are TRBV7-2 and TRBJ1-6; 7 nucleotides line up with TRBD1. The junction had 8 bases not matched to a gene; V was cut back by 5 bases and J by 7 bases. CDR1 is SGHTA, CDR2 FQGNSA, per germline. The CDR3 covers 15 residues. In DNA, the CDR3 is TGTGCCAGCAGCCCAGGACAGGCTGAAAATTCACCCCTCCACTTT. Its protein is CASSPGQAENSPLHF.

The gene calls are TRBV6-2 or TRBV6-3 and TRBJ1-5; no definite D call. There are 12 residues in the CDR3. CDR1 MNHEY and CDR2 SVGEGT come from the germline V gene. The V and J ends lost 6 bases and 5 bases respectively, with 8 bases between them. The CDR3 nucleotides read TGTGCCAGCAGCCCGGGCCATCAGCCCCAGCATTTT. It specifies CASSPGHQPQHF.

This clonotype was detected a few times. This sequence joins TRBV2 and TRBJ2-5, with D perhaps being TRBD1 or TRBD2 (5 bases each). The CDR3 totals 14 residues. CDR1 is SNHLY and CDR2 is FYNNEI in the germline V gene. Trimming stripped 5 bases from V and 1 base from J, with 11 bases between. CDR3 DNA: TGTGCCAGCAGTCAGGGACGGTCCCAAGAGACCCAGTACTTC. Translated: CASSQGRSQETQYF. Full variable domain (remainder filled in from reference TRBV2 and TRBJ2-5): EPEVTQTPSHQVTQMGQEVILRCVPISNHLYFYWYRQILGQKVEFLVSFYNNEISEKSEIFDDQFSVERPDGSNFTLKIRSTKLEDSAMYFCASSQGRSQETQYFGPGTRLLVL.

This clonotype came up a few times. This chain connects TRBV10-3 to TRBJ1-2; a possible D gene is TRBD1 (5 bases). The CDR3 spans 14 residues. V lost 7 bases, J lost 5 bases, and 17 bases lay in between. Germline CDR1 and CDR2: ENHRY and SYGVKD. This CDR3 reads CAITEGQEKYGYTF. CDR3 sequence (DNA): TGTGCCATCACCGAGGGGCAGGAAAAGTATGGCTACACCTTC.

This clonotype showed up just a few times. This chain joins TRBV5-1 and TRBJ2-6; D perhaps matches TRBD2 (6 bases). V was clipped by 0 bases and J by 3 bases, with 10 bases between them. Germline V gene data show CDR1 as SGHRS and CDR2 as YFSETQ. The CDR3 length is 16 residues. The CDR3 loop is CASSLESGVGANVLTF. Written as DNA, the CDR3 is TGCGCCAGCAGCTTGGAGTCGGGGGTTGGGGCCAACGTCCTGACTTTC.

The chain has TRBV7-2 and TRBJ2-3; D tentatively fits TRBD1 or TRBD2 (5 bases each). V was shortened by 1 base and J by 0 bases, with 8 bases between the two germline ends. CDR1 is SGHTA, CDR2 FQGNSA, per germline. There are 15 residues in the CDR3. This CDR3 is CASSLERTSTDTQYF. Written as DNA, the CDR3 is TGTGCCAGCAGCTTAGAGCGGACAAGCACAGATACGCAGTATTTT. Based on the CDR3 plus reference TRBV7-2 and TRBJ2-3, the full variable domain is GAGVSQSPSNKVTEKGKDVELRCDPISGHTALYWYRQSLGQGLEFLIYFQGNSAPDKSGLPSDRFSAERTGGSVSTLTIQRTQQEDSAVYLCASSLERTSTDTQYFGPGTRLTVL.